Following are 2 T cell receptor beta chains from one sample sequenced in a study of blood T cell repertoires in COVID-19. Using immunoSEQ multiplex PCR, the repertoire was profiled, and TCRdb retains in-frame clones only, with some absent. This table has fewer than 350,000 clones, approximately 81% appearing once. The source material was PBMCs or T cells enriched from blood (not recorded which). These receptors were obtained from a woman aged 25 to 39 who had been exposed to COVID-19.

This clone was recorded a few times. Other DNA sequences in this sample translate to the same CDR3. The chain links TRBV7-9 to TRBJ2-1; D gene unclear. Germline CDR1 is SEHNR and CDR2 is FQNEAQ (reference sequence). The germline V and J ends were trimmed by 5 bases and 4 bases, with 3 bases remaining between them. The CDR3 is 11 amino acids. The CDR3 loop reads CASSPYNEQFF. The CDR3 coding sequence is TGTGCCAGCAGCCCTTACAATGAGCAGTTCTTC. The full variable domain, its missing parts supplied by reference TRBV7-9 and TRBJ2-1, is DTGVSQNPRHKITKRGQNVTFRCDPISEHNRLYWYRQTLGQGPEFLTYFQNEAQLEKSRLLSDRFSAERPKGSFSTLEIQRTEQGDSAMYLCASSPYNEQFFGPGTRLTVL.

This clone was recorded only once. This rearrangement joins TRBV9 to TRBJ2-2; no firm D call. V lost 0 bases to trimming and J lost 7 bases, with 16 bases between them. The CDR3 totals 16 residues. Germline lookup yields CDR1 SGDLS and CDR2 YYNGEE. CDR3 loop: CASSVVSMGAGGELFF. CDR3 in DNA: TGTGCCAGCAGCGTAGTTTCCATGGGCGCAGGCGGGGAGCTGTTTTTT. The whole variable domain, remainder taken from reference TRBV9 and TRBJ2-2, is DSGVTQTPKHLITATGQRVTLRCSPRSGDLSVYWYQQSLDQGLQFLIQYYNGEERAKGNILERFSAQQFPDLHSELNLSSLELGDSALYFCASSVVSMGAGGELFFGEGSRLTVL.